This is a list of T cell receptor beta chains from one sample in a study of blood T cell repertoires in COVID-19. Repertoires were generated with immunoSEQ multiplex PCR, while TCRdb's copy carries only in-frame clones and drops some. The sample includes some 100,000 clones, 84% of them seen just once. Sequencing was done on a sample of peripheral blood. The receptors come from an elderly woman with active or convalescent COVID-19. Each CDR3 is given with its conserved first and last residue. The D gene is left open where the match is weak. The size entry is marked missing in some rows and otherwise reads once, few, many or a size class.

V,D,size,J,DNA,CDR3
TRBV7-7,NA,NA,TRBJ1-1,TGTGCTAGCAGCTTAGAGCCCCAAACTGAAGCTTTCTTT,CASSLEPQTEAFF
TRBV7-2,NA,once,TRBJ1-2,TGTGCCAGCAGCCCGGGCGGGGCTCTGGGCGCCAAAGGCTACACCTTC,CASSPGGALGAKGYTF
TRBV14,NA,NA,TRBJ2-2,TGTGCCAGCAGCCAAGAGGGGGCAGGGAACACCGGGGAGCTGTTTTTT,CASSQEGAGNTGELFF
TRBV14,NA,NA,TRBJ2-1,TGTGCCAGCAGCCCTACAGGGTCCCTCTCCTACAATGAGCAGTTCTTC,CASSPTGSLSYNEQFF
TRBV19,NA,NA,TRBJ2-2,TGTGCCAGTGGACAGTTGACCGGGGAGCTGTTTTTT,CASGQLTGELFF
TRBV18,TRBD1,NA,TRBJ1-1,TGTGCCAGCTTCACTCAGACAGGGAGGAACACTGAAGCTTTCTTT,CASFTQTGRNTEAFF
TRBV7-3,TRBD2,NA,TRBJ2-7,TGTGCCAGCAGCTTAATGCGGGAGGCCCACTACGAGCAGTACTTC,CASSLMREAHYEQYF
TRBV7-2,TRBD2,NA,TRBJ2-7,TGTGCCAGCAGTGCTAGCGGGAGGGCTTCCTACGAGCAGTACTTC,CASSASGRASYEQYF
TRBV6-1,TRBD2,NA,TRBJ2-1,TGTGCCAGCAGTGCTAATAGCGGGAGGCCCCTTTACAATGAGCAGTTCTTC,CASSANSGRPLYNEQFF
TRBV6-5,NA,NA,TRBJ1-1,TGTGCCAGCGGGCGGGGGAACACTGAAGCTTTCTTT,CASGRGNTEAFF
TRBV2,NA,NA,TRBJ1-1,TGTGCCAGCACCCGGGGACAAGGAAACACTGAAGCTTTCTTT,CASTRGQGNTEAFF
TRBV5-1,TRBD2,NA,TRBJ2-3,TGCGCCAGCAGCTTGGAGTCTAGCGGAGTTTATAGGTATTTT,CASSLESSGVYRYF
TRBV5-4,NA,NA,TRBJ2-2,TGTGCCAGCAGCTTGGAACAGTACACCGGGGAGCTGTTTTTT,CASSLEQYTGELFF
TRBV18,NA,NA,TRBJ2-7,TGTGCCAGCTCACCACTTAGCGTCTACGAGCAGTACTTC,CASSPLSVYEQYF
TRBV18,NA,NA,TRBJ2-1,TGTGCCAGCTCACCACCAACTAGTGAGCAGTTCTTC,CASSPPTSEQFF
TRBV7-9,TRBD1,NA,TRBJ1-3,TGTGCCAGCAGTTCGGGACAGGGCGCCTCTGGAAACACCATATATTTT,CASSSGQGASGNTIYF
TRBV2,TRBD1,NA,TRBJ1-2,TGTGCCAGCCAACCCTCCGGGACAGGGCGAGGGTATGGCTACACCTTC,CASQPSGTGRGYGYTF
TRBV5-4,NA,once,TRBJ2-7,TGTGCCAGCAGCTTAGACACGAGCTCCTACGAGCAGTACTTC,CASSLDTSSYEQYF
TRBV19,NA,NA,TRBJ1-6,TGTGCCAGTAGACTAGGAGTTGGCCGCGACTCCTATAATTCACCCCTCCACTTT,CASRLGVGRDSYNSPLHF
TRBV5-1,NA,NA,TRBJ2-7,TGCGCCAGCAGCTTGGCGGGAACGTACGAGCAGTACTTC,CASSLAGTYEQYF
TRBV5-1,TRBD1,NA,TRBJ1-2,TGCGCCAGCAGCTCGACAGGGGTCTATGGCTACACCTTC,CASSSTGVYGYTF
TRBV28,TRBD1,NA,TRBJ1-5,TGTGCCAGCAGCCGACAGGGGACGAGTCAGCCCCAGCATTTT,CASSRQGTSQPQHF
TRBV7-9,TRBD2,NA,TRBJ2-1,TGTGCCAGCAGCTTACCCTCCGGCGGGAGCTCCTACAATGAGCAGTTCTTC,CASSLPSGGSSYNEQFF
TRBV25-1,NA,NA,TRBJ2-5,TGTGCCAGCAGTGAAACCAACGGGGTGGAGACCCAGTACTTC,CASSETNGVETQYF
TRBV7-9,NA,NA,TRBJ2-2,TGTGCCAGCAGCTTCGGTCAAGATCCCCGGACCGGGGAGCTGTTTTTT,CASSFGQDPRTGELFF
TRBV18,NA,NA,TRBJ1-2,TGTGCCAGCCCCACACCGGGCTCCGGGACTAACTATGGCTACACCTTC,CASPTPGSGTNYGYTF
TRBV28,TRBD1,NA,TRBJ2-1,TGTGCCAGCAGTTCCGAGGGGGCGGGCTCCTACAATGAGCAGTTCTTC,CASSSEGAGSYNEQFF
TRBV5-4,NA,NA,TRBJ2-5,TGTGCCAGCAGCTTGGCGACTATGGGAGAGACCCAGTACTTC,CASSLATMGETQYF
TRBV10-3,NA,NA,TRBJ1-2,TGTGCCATCAGACAACCAGGGGTCTATGGCTACACCTTC,CAIRQPGVYGYTF
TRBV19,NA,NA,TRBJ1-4,TGTGCCAGTAGTCAGGAGGGAGGTGAAAAACTGTTTTTT,CASSQEGGEKLFF
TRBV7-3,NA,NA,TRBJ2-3,TGTGCCAGCAGCCCACGACTGAACACAGATACGCAGTATTTT,CASSPRLNTDTQYF
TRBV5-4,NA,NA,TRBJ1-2,TGTGCCAGCAGCTTGTGGGCAGTTAACTATGGCTACACCTTC,CASSLWAVNYGYTF
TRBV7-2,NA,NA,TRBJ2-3,TGTGCCAGCAGCTTAAGGTTCGGGAGTCGAGTCACAGATACGCAGTATTTT,CASSLRFGSRVTDTQYF
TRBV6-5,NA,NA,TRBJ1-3,TGTGCCAGCAGTCAGGGAGGCTCTGGAAACACCATATATTTT,CASSQGGSGNTIYF
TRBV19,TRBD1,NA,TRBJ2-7,TGTGCCAGTAGTGAGCAGGGGGCCCACGAGCAGTACTTC,CASSEQGAHEQYF
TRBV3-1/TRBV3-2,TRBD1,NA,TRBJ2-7,TGTGCCAGCAGCCACCACCAACCGGGACAGGGAACCTACGAGCAGTACTTC,CASSHHQPGQGTYEQYF
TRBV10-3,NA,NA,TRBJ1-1,TGTGCCACCTCGATGACTGACACTGAAGCTTTCTTT,CATSMTDTEAFF
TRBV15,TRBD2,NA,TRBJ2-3,TGTGCCACCAGCAGAGACCAGTCCGGACTAGCGGGAGGGCCGCCAGATACGCAGTATTTT,CATSRDQSGLAGGPPDTQYF
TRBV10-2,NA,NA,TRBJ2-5,TGCGCCAGCAGCCAACCTATCAAAACAGGGCGCCAAGAGACCCAGTACTTC,CASSQPIKTGRQETQYF
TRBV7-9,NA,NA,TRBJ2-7,TGTGCCAGCAGCGGCCGGGACAAACTCTACGAGCAGTACTTC,CASSGRDKLYEQYF
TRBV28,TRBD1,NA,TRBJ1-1,TGTGCCAGCAGTGGACAGGTGGGAGAATTACGGGCTGAAGCTTTCTTT,CASSGQVGELRAEAFF
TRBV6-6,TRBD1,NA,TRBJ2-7,TGTGCCAGCAGTTACTCTGGGGACAGGGGGGACGAGCAGTACTTC,CASSYSGDRGDEQYF
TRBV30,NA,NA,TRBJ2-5,TGTGCCTGGAGTGTAGTCGTGAGGGAGACCCAGTACTTC,CAWSVVVRETQYF
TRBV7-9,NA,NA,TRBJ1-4,TGTGCCAGCAGCGAGGCACTACTTGGCGCTAATGAAAAACTGTTTTTT,CASSEALLGANEKLFF
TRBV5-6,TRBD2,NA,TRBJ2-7,TGTGCCAGCAGCGCTGGACTAGCGAGACACGAGCAGTACTTC,CASSAGLARHEQYF
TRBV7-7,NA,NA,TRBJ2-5,TGTGCTAGCAGCCCAGGGGAGACCCAGTACTTC,CASSPGETQYF
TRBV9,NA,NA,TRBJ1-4,TGTGCCAGCAGCGTAGCCATGGGGCGCCGAGAAAAACTGTTTTTT,CASSVAMGRREKLFF
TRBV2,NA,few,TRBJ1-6,TGTGCCAGCAGAGGACAAGGATCACCCCTCCACTTT,CASRGQGSPLHF
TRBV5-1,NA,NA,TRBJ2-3,TGCGCCAGCAGCACCGAAGGGGCAAGCACAGATACGCAGTATTTT,CASSTEGASTDTQYF
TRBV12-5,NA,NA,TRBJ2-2,TGTGCTAGTGGTTTCCAAACCTTAAGGGGTGCCGGGGAGCTGTTTTTT,CASGFQTLRGAGELFF
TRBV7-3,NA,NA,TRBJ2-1,TGTGCCAGCAGCTTAAATCCCTCCGGGAGTTTCGCTTCGTACAATGAGCAGTTCTTC,CASSLNPSGSFASYNEQFF
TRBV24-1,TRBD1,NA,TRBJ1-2,TGTGCCACCAGTGATTCTCCCACAGGGGGCTATGGCTACACCTTC,CATSDSPTGGYGYTF
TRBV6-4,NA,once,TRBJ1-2,TGTGCCAGCAGCGCGAGGAGCCACCCTCGGAACTATGGCTACACCTTC,CASSARSHPRNYGYTF
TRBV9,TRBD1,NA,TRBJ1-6,TGTGCCAGCAGCGTAGTTGGACAGGGCTATAATTCACCCCTCCACTTT,CASSVVGQGYNSPLHF
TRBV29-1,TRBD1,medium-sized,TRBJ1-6,TGCAGCGTCGAGGGGGCCGGAGTACAAATCTTT,CSVEGAGVQIF